This T cell receptor beta chain was observed in a study of T cell repertoires in cytomegalovirus infection. In the case of this clonotype: Its specificity is not known.

V lost 1 base and J 4 bases, leaving 10 bases between the germline ends. Per germline, CDR1 SGHVT and CDR2 SQSDAQ. There are 14 residues in the CDR3. TCRdb ran MiXCR on the reads and lists one entry per CDR3 protein. The profile shows approximately 700,000 distinct CDR3 sequences, 35% to 40% of them singletons. General study findings and limits: In two of eight donors, the top clonotype was HLA-C-restricted CMV-specific.

Sequencing was performed on PBMCs. The gene calls are TRBV7-4 and TRBJ1-1, with unresolved D. The clonotype comes from a human donor in good health (CMV status not recorded). Some clones in this sample may be carry-over from other donors' samples. CDR3 loop: CASSLVLSSTEAFF. In DNA form, the CDR3 reads TGTGCCAGCAGCTTAGTCCTCTCCTCCACTGAAGCTTTCTTT.